This T cell receptor (beta chain) comes out of a study of chemoradiotherapy in HPV16-positive cancers. Samples were taken several times over chemoradiotherapy. Clones were sequenced by immunoSEQ multiplex PCR, and TCRdb holds only the in-frame ones, with some missing. The sample includes about 12,000 clones, about nine tenths of them seen just once. Notes on the study in general: Candidate HPV-specific clones and E7-related TCR motifs grew in tumor during treatment. For HPV16-positive patients, expanding HPV-responsive T cells associated with longer recurrence-free survival.

CDR3 size: 12 residues. Germline CDR1 KGHSH, CDR2 LQKENI. The V and J ends lost 3 bases and 7 bases respectively, with 4 bases between them. In regard to this clone: Its specificity is unknown.

This sequence joins TRBV18 and TRBJ1-6; D is unresolved. Specimen: blood, collected from a patient who underwent chemoradiotherapy. This receptor was identified in a human donor with HPV-associated anogenital cancer. CDR3 sequence (DNA): TGTGCCAGCTCACCGGGGAATTCACCCCTCCACTTT. Protein sequence: CASSPGNSPLHF. The complete variable domain, with remaining parts taken from reference TRBV18 and TRBJ1-6, reads NAGVMQNPRHLVRRRGQEARLRCSPMKGHSHVYWYRQLPEEGLKFMVYLQKENIIDESGMPKERFSAEFPKEGPSILRIQQVVRGDSAAYFCASSPGNSPLHFGNGTRLTVT.